Included here is one T cell receptor beta chain sequence, with context. Antigen specificity is unknown. The data are from a study of cytomegalovirus exposure and HLA in healthy donors. The study's findings and limits: One later analysis reportedly identified an Asian-associated ancestry cluster that showed fewer N-insertions than the roughly 720-donor mean. Specific recognition of CMV antigens was confirmed in vitro for a few chains (all CMV-associated).

The J segment lost 8 bases and the V segment lost 8 bases, leaving 5 bases of the junction unmatched. Per germline, CDR1 SNHLY and CDR2 FYNNEI. The CDR3 has 13 residues. The PCR ran on 60 Vbeta and 13 Jbeta primers. The repertoire was sequenced with immunoSEQ multiplex PCR; TCRdb's copy has only in-frame clones and lacks some. This table holds about 160,000 clones, approximately 79% found once. The source material was PBMCs. This sequence joins TRBV2 and TRBJ1-4; 10 bases align to TRBD1. This clonotype was obtained from a middle-aged man in good health and CMV-seronegative. CDR3 sequence: CASGQGVVEKLFF. CDR3 coding DNA: TGTGCCAGCGGACAGGGGGTGGTAGAAAAACTGTTTTTT.